This is a list of T cell receptor beta chains from one sample in a study of control samples from healthy donors and cancer patients. Data came from immunoSEQ multiplex PCR; TCRdb stores just in-frame clones and leaves some out. Here the sample spans fewer than 95,000 clones, roughly nine tenths being singletons. The sample comprised blood. The receptors derive from a man younger than 40 in good health. CDR3s include the opening cysteine and the closing phenylalanine or tryptophan. Each record gives: D gene, V gene, J gene, CDR3 DNA, CDR3 protein. A D gene is named only where the DNA matches it firmly.

D gene: TRBD2
V gene: TRBV24-1
J gene: TRBJ2-2
CDR3 DNA: TGTGCCACCAGTGCGGGGAGGGCCGCCGGGGAGCTGTTTTTT
CDR3 protein: CATSAGRAAGELFF

D gene: TRBD2
V gene: TRBV10-1
J gene: TRBJ2-7
CDR3 DNA: TGCGCCAGCAGTGATCGACTAGCGGGTAACTCCTACGAGCAGTACTTC
CDR3 protein: CASSDRLAGNSYEQYF

D gene: -
V gene: TRBV29-1
J gene: TRBJ2-3
CDR3 DNA: TGCAGCGTTGAAGCCAGGTCGACAGATACGCAGTATTTT
CDR3 protein: CSVEARSTDTQYF

D gene: TRBD1
V gene: TRBV7-9
J gene: TRBJ1-2
CDR3 DNA: TGTGCCAGCAGCCTTGGACAGGGCGGCTATGGCTACACCTTC
CDR3 protein: CASSLGQGGYGYTF

D gene: -
V gene: TRBV12-3/TRBV12-4
J gene: TRBJ2-7
CDR3 DNA: TGTGCCAGCAGGAATCAGGCCTACGAGCAGTACTTC
CDR3 protein: CASRNQAYEQYF

D gene: -
V gene: TRBV3-1/TRBV3-2
J gene: TRBJ2-1
CDR3 DNA: TGTGCCAGCAGCCCGCCTCGCGGGGATGAGCAGTTCTTC
CDR3 protein: CASSPPRGDEQFF

D gene: -
V gene: TRBV19
J gene: TRBJ1-4
CDR3 DNA: TGTGCCAGTAGCCGCTCCCAAACAGGGCATACTAATGAAAAACTGTTTTTT
CDR3 protein: CASSRSQTGHTNEKLFF

D gene: TRBD1
V gene: TRBV5-6
J gene: TRBJ1-1
CDR3 DNA: TGTGCCAGCAGACCAATCGGGACAGTCGGCACTGAAGCTTTCTTT
CDR3 protein: CASRPIGTVGTEAFF

D gene: TRBD2
V gene: TRBV10-3
J gene: TRBJ2-7
CDR3 DNA: TGTGCCATCACAGGTAGCGGGGCTACCTACGAGCAGTACTTC
CDR3 protein: CAITGSGATYEQYF

D gene: -
V gene: TRBV11-3
J gene: TRBJ2-7
CDR3 DNA: TGTGCCAGCAGCGCTGAACCGGGGCTCACTTCCGAGCAGTACTTC
CDR3 protein: CASSAEPGLTSEQYF

D gene: -
V gene: TRBV4-2
J gene: TRBJ2-5
CDR3 DNA: TGTGCCAGCAGCCAAGTTACCCATGGGACAAACCAAGAGACCCAGTACTTC
CDR3 protein: CASSQVTHGTNQETQYF

D gene: -
V gene: TRBV5-8
J gene: TRBJ1-1
CDR3 DNA: TGTGCCAGCAGCTTGCGGCGGAATAGGAACACTGAAGCTTTCTTT
CDR3 protein: CASSLRRNRNTEAFF

D gene: -
V gene: TRBV6-2/TRBV6-3
J gene: TRBJ1-1
CDR3 DNA: TGTGCCAGCAGTAAGGGACTTCGGAACACTGAAGCTTTCTTT
CDR3 protein: CASSKGLRNTEAFF

D gene: -
V gene: TRBV15
J gene: TRBJ2-5
CDR3 DNA: TGTGCCACCAGCAGAGGAAGGGGCAAAGAGACCCAGTACTTC
CDR3 protein: CATSRGRGKETQYF